The 28 T cell receptor beta chains presented below share a single source sample, sequenced in a study of T cells in Graves' hyperthyroidism and ophthalmopathy. Researchers took RNA transcripts and amplified the TCR beta CDR3 regions from them. In the first-round RT-PCR of the TCR CDR3, the HTBI primer set was used. TCRdb recomputed calls from the multiplex PCR reads with MiXCR, one row per CDR3 protein. The table records roughly 400,000 distinct CDR3 sequences, 15% to 18% of them present only once. Sequencing used blood. All receptors come from a woman aged 18-29 years with Graves' hyperthyroidism that later progressed to Graves' ophthalmopathy.

This clonotype was seen many times. The chain couples TRBV28 to TRBJ1-2, with D hard to call. Per the germline V gene, CDR1 is MDHEN and CDR2 is SYDVKM. The CDR3 is made up of 13 amino acids. V dropped 2 bases and J dropped 0 bases, with 4 bases sitting between them. The CDR3 DNA reads as TGTGCCAGCAGTTTACAGGCTAACTATGGCTACACCTTC. Residues: CASSLQANYGYTF.

This clonotype was counted ten times or more. This chain links TRBV6-1 with TRBJ1-2, with a weak D call TRBD1 (5 bases). Germline-derived CDR1 and CDR2 are MNHNS and SASEGT. Trimming stripped 11 bases from V and 2 bases from J, with 24 bases between. The CDR3 runs 16 residues. Here the CDR3 DNA reads TGTGCCTCCTGGGGGAGTTTCCAGAATCAGAACTATGGCTACACCTTC. Its protein product is CASWGSFQNQNYGYTF.

Comment on this clonotype: This may come from a read error, since a much larger clone is one base off. The chain employs TRBV7-3 and TRBJ2-1; no firm D call. In germline, CDR1 is SGHTA, CDR2 FQGTGA. This CDR3 spans 15 amino acids. V lost 6 bases to trimming and J lost 2 bases, with 14 bases between them. The CDR3 nucleotides read TGTGCCAGCAGGTCTCCAGCAAGTACCTACAATGAGCAGTTCTTC. Residues: CASRSPASTYNEQFF.

This clonotype was observed at least ten times. The chain uses TRBV5-1 and TRBJ1-6; 10 bases map to TRBD1. The CDR3 has 15 amino acids. Germline CDR1 SGHRS, CDR2 YFSETQ. V shed 3 bases, J shed 4 bases, and the junction held 1 base outside the gene matches. In nucleotides, the CDR3 is TGCGCCAGCAGCTGGGGACAGGGGTATAATTCACCCCTCCACTTT. It translates to CASSWGQGYNSPLHF.

Concerning this clonotype: Given a much more abundant clone one base away, this may be a read error. The chain employs TRBV27 and TRBJ1-1; TRBD1 aligns across 7 bases. Germline assignment: CDR1 MNHEY and CDR2 SMNVEV (reference sequence). The CDR3 has 15 amino acids. CDR3: CVSSFLTGRNTEAFF. Here the CDR3 DNA reads TGTGTCAGCAGTTTCCTGACAGGGCGGAACACTGAAGCTTTCTTT.

This clonotype was counted only a few times. The chain carries TRBV3-1 and TRBJ2-2; TRBD1 might be the D (7 bases). Trimming took 3 bases from V and 4 from J, leaving 15 bases between them. The germline CDR1 and CDR2 sequences are LGHDT and YNNKEL (reference sequence). The CDR3 is made up of 16 amino acids. The DNA for the CDR3 is TGTGCCAGCAGCCAGGAGGGGGCAGTAATCACCGGGGAGCTGTTTTTT. Translated: CASSQEGAVITGELFF. The full variable domain, rest sourced from reference TRBV3-1 and TRBJ2-2, is DTAVSQTPKYLVTQMGNDKSIKCEQNLGHDTMYWYKQDSKKFLKIMFSYNNKELIINETVPNRFSPKSPDKAHLNLHINSLELGDSAVYFCASSQEGAVITGELFFGEGSRLTVL.

Ten or more counts support this clonotype. The chain's CDR3 is CASSFLDRGVADTQYF. CDR3 bases: TGTGCCAGCAGCTTCCTGGACAGAGGGGTTGCAGATACGCAGTATTTT. The genes are TRBV11-1 and TRBJ2-3; D possibly corresponds to TRBD1 (6 bases). V shed 3 bases and J shed 4 bases, with 17 bases lying between them. Germline V CDR1 and CDR2: SGHAT, FQDESV (reference sequence). The length of the CDR3 is 16 residues.

This chain uses TRBV28 with TRBJ1-1; D may be TRBD1 (5 bases). V gave up 6 bases and J gave up 4 bases, with 12 bases separating them. CDR1 and CDR2 (germline): MDHEN, SYDVKM. The CDR3 consists of 13 residues. This CDR3 is CASRGGTSTEAFF. The CDR3 nucleotides read TGTGCCAGCAGGGGGGGGACTAGCACTGAAGCTTTCTTT.

This clonotype was detected a few times. The CDR3 region has the DNA TGTGCCAGCAGTCTGAATCCTCTCACCCATGGTCAGCCCCAGCATTTT. Encoded protein: CASSLNPLTHGQPQHF. The chain employs TRBV27 and TRBJ1-5; D ambiguous. The ends were cut back, 5 bases at V and 6 bases at J, with 20 bases in the middle. From germline, CDR1 is MNHEY and CDR2 SMNVEV (reference sequence). The CDR3 has 16 residues.

This clonotype was observed many times. The chain carries TRBV18 and TRBJ2-2, with TRBD1 identical over 7 bases. J was trimmed by 3 bases and V by 6 bases; bases with no gene match: 7. Germline CDR1 reads KGHSH; CDR2 reads LQKENI. The CDR3 runs 15 residues. The CDR3 loop is CASSSSQGDTGELFF. The CDR3 DNA reads as TGTGCCAGCTCCTCCTCCCAGGGGGACACCGGGGAGCTGTTTTTT.

In its sample, this clonotype was seen many times. The chain is built from TRBV7-8 and TRBJ2-3; D ambiguous. CDR1 and CDR2 from the germline V gene are SGHVS and FQNEAQ. This CDR3 is 14 amino acids long. V lost 6 bases, J lost 2 bases, and 12 bases lay in between. The CDR3 DNA is TGTGCCAGCAGGTCCCGGCCCTACACAGATACGCAGTATTTT. Its protein product is CASRSRPYTDTQYF.

This clonotype has ten or more counts. The chain has TRBV2 and TRBJ1-2, with unresolved D. V was pared by 5 bases and J by 7 bases, with 5 bases between. Germline V gene sequence: CDR1 SNHLY, CDR2 FYNNEI. The CDR3 extends over 10 amino acids. The CDR3: CASSSLGYTF. The DNA for the CDR3 is TGTGCCAGCAGTTCTCTTGGCTACACCTTC.

V gene TRBV4-1 combines with J gene TRBJ1-5; perhaps TRBD1 as D (6 bases). The V gene lost 0 bases and the J gene lost 4 bases, with 19 bases spanning the gap. The CDR3 totals 18 residues. Looked up from germline, CDR1 is MGHRA and CDR2 is YSYEKL. The CDR3 is CASSQDTSGDPKNQPQHF. The CDR3 DNA follows: TGCGCCAGCAGCCAAGATACGTCAGGGGATCCAAAAAATCAGCCCCAGCATTTT.

Many counts were recorded for this clonotype. This chain uses TRBV7-9 with TRBJ2-2, with TRBD2 identical over 8 bases. The J segment lost 4 bases and the V segment lost 10 bases, leaving 11 bases of the junction unmatched. CDR3 length: 15 amino acids. Germline CDR1 and CDR2: SEHNR and FQNEAQ (reference sequence). CDR3 in amino acids: CANSAGGRSTGELFF. CDR3 DNA: TGTGCCAACTCGGCGGGGGGCAGGAGCACCGGGGAGCTGTTTTTT.

This clonotype was seen ten or more times. The CDR3 sequence is CASSLWAGGPPDEQFF. DNA for the CDR3: TGTGCCAGCAGTTTATGGGCGGGAGGGCCGCCGGATGAGCAGTTCTTC. The gene calls are TRBV27 and TRBJ2-1, with 9 positions matching TRBD2. The trim removed 1 base at V and 8 bases at J, leaving 9 bases unmatched. CDR3 length: 16 residues. Per germline, CDR1 MNHEY and CDR2 SMNVEV (reference sequence).

This clonotype was picked up a small number of times. The V gene is TRBV19, the J gene TRBJ1-1; perhaps TRBD1 as D (6 bases). The length of the CDR3 is 14 residues. The V gene's germline CDR1 is LNHDA and CDR2 SQIVND (reference sequence). Trimming took 5 bases from V and 1 from J, leaving 11 bases between them. The CDR3 nucleotides read TGTGCCAGTAGTCCCACGGACAGGAACACTGAAGCTTTCTTT. This codes for CASSPTDRNTEAFF.

There are many counts of this clonotype. The chain carries TRBV28 and TRBJ1-2, with no clear D. CDR1 is MDHEN and CDR2 is SYDVKM in the germline V gene. The germline V and J ends were trimmed by 1 base and 9 bases, with 18 bases remaining between them. This CDR3 is built from 15 residues. The CDR3 loop reads CASSLSIGILWSYTF. Here the CDR3 DNA reads TGTGCCAGCAGTTTATCAATCGGGATACTATGGAGCTACACCTTC.

In this sample, this clonotype turned up many times. The chain combines TRBV6-6 with TRBJ2-3; the D is unclear. This CDR3 spans 15 amino acids. Germline loops: CDR1 MNHNY, CDR2 SVGAGI (reference sequence). V was shortened by 0 bases and J by 5 bases, with 12 bases between the two germline ends. The CDR3: CASSYSLTAGDTQYF. The CDR3 DNA reads TGTGCCAGCAGTTACTCCCTCACAGCTGGAGATACGCAGTATTTT.

This clonotype showed up many times. V and J are TRBV20-1 and TRBJ2-7; perhaps TRBD1 as D (5 bases). The CDR3 extends over 13 amino acids. V was clipped by 3 bases and J by 0 bases, with 9 bases between them. CDR1 is DFQATT, CDR2 SNEGSKA, per germline (reference sequence). The CDR3 DNA follows: TGCAGTGCTAGGCCCAGGGACTCCTACGAGCAGTACTTC. Amino acid sequence: CSARPRDSYEQYF.

This clonotype was seen a handful of times. The chain carries TRBV5-1 and TRBJ1-4; TRBD1 agrees at 7 bases. This CDR3 region has 15 residues. V trimming: 3 bases; J trimming: 3 bases; junction bases outside the gene matches: 5. Per germline, CDR1 SGHRS and CDR2 YFSETQ. The CDR3 coding sequence is TGCGCCAGCAGCTGGGGGGACAGTGCTAATGAAAAACTGTTTTTT. It is translated as CASSWGDSANEKLFF.

This clonotype was seen a handful of times. The CDR3 sequence: CASSNYRDSGEAFF. The CDR3 nucleotides are TGTGCCAGCAGCAACTACCGGGACAGCGGTGAAGCTTTCTTT. The V call is TRBV14, the J call TRBJ1-1; TRBD1 agrees at 7 bases. V lost 5 bases to trimming and J lost 7 bases; unmatched junction nucleotides: 10. CDR3 size: 14 residues. Germline V CDR1 and CDR2: SGHDN, FVKESK.

This clonotype showed up many times. The chain is built from TRBV6-1 and TRBJ1-1, with TRBD1 matching over 7 bases. Germline V gene data show CDR1 as MNHNS and CDR2 as SASEGT. CDR3 size: 15 residues. J was trimmed by 5 bases and V by 5 bases; bases with no gene match: 11. The CDR3 loop is CASSYSRGGRTEAFF. The CDR3 DNA follows: TGTGCCAGCAGTTATTCCAGGGGGGGGAGGACTGAAGCTTTCTTT.

The table lists this clonotype with a few counts. The genes are TRBV29-1 and TRBJ2-2; either TRBD1 or TRBD2 may fit D (6 bases each). The V gene's germline CDR1 is SQVTM and CDR2 ANQGSEA. V dropped 6 bases and J dropped 3 bases, with 20 bases sitting between them. CDR3 size: 16 residues. CDR3 coding DNA: TGCAGCGTCGAGGGGGTAGTAGCGGACCACACCGGGGAGCTGTTTTTT. This encodes CSVEGVVADHTGELFF.

V gene TRBV6-2 or TRBV6-3 combines with J gene TRBJ1-4; no clear D. V lost 6 bases and J lost 8, with 13 bases in between. The germline V gene has CDR1 MNHEY and CDR2 SVGEGT. The length of the CDR3 is 13 residues. The DNA of the CDR3 is TGTGCCAGCAGGGGTCAGGCGGCCGAAAAACTGTTTTTT. Amino acid sequence: CASRGQAAEKLFF.

A few counts support this clonotype. It may be a read error: a sequence one base away is much more abundant. The chain combines TRBV5-6 with TRBJ2-1; 11 bases are shared with TRBD2. Germline V CDR1 and CDR2: SGHDT, YYEEEE. This CDR3 contains 15 residues. Here the CDR3 reads CASRPGLAEYNEQLF. DNA of the CDR3: TGTGCCAGCAGACCGGGACTAGCGGAATACAATGAGCAGCTCTTC.

The genes are TRBV30 and TRBJ1-6; D is perhaps TRBD1 (5 bases). V was cut by 0 bases and J by 9 bases, with 15 bases left in between. Germline CDR1 and CDR2: GTSNPN and SVGIG (reference sequence). CDR3 size: 15 residues. As DNA, the CDR3 is TGTGCCTGGAGTGTACTCGGGGCCGGGAGTTCACCCCTCCACTTT. It encodes CAWSVLGAGSSPLHF.

The gene calls are TRBV10-3 and TRBJ2-1; perhaps D is TRBD1 or TRBD2 (6 bases each). From germline, CDR1 is ENHRY and CDR2 SYGVKD. V dropped 0 bases and J dropped 9 bases, with 12 bases sitting between them. The CDR3 runs to 14 residues. The CDR3 region has the DNA TGTGCCATCAGTGAGTCAGGGGGGTTCTCTGAGCAGTTCTTC. It specifies CAISESGGFSEQFF.

As concerns this clonotype: A read error may produce the germline difference seen at one junction end. V gene TRBV27 combines with J gene TRBJ2-7, with 8 nucleotides matching TRBD2. The germline V gene encodes CDR1 MNHEY and CDR2 SMNVEV (reference sequence). The CDR3 has 16 residues. CDR3 coding DNA: TGTGCCAGCAGTTTATTGGGCGGGAGGCCCTTGGGCGAGCGGTACTTC. Protein product: CASSLLGGRPLGERYF.